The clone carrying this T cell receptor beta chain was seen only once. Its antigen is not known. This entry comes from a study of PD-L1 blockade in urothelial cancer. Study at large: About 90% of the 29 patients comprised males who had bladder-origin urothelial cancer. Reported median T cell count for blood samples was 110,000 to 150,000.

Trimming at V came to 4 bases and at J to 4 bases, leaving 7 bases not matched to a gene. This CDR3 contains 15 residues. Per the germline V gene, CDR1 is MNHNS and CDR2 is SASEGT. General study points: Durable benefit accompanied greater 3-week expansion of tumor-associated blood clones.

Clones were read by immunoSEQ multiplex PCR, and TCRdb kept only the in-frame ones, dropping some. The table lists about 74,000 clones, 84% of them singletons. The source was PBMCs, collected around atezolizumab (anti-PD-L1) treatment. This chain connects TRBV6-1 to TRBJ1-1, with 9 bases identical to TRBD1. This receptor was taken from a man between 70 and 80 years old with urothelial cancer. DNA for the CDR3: TGTGCCAGCAGTGGGGACAGGGTCGGGGTCACTGAAGCTTTCTTT. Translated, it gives CASSGDRVGVTEAFF.